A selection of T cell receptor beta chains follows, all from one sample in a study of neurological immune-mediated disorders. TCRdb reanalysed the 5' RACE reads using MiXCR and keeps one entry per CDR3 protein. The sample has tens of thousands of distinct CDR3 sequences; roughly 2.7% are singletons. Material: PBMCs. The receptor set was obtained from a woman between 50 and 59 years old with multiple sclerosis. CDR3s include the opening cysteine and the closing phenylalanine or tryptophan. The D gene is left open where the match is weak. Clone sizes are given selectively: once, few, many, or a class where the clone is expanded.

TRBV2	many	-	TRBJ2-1	TGTGCCAGCTTGGGAACAGAGGAGCAGTTCTTC	CASLGTEEQFF
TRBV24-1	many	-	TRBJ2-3	TGTGCCACCAGTGATTTGCGGGGAAGTGGTGTTATTGGTACGCAGTATTTT	CATSDLRGSGVIGTQYF
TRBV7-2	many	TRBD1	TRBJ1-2	TGTGCCAGCAGCTTAGGTGGTGACAGGGCCTATGGCTACACCTTC	CASSLGGDRAYGYTF
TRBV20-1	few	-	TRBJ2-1	TGCAGTGCTAGAGGTTACGGTGAGCAGTTCTTC	CSARGYGEQFF
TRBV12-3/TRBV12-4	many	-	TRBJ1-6	TGTGCCAGCACCGGACCCGACGGTAATTCACCCCTCCACTTT	CASTGPDGNSPLHF
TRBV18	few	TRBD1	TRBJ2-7	TGTGCCAGCTCACCAGGACAGGGGAGTTACTTC	CASSPGQGSYF
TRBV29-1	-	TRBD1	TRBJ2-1	TGCAGCGTTGGGCTATTAGGGACAGGGACCTACAATGAGCAGTTCTTC	CSVGLLGTGTYNEQFF
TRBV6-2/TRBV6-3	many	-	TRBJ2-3	TGTGCCAGCAGCAACGGGAGTGGCACAGATACGCAGTATTTT	CASSNGSGTDTQYF
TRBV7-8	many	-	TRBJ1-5	TGTGCCAGCAGCTTAGATCCCAATAGCAATCAGCCCCAGCATTTT	CASSLDPNSNQPQHF
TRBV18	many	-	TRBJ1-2	TGTGCCAGCTCACCACCGGCCTATGGCTACACCTTC	CASSPPAYGYTF
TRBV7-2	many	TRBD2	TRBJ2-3	TGTGCCAGCAGCTTAAGCGGGAGATCTGGGGATACGCAGTATTTT	CASSLSGRSGDTQYF
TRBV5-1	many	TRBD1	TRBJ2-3	TGCGCCAGCAGCCAGGGGGTTGGCACAGATACGCAGTATTTT	CASSQGVGTDTQYF
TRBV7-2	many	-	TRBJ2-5	TGTGCCAGCAGCCTCGTTTCTGCGGTAGGAGAGACCCAGTACTTC	CASSLVSAVGETQYF
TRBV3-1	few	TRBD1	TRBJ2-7	TGTGCCAGCAGCCTAGGGACAGCCTACTCCTACGAGCAGTACTTC	CASSLGTAYSYEQYF
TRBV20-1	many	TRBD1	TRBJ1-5	TGCAGTGCTAATACCAAAATGTCGGGACAGGATTATGTAGTGAATCAGCCCCAGCATTTT	CSANTKMSGQDYVVNQPQHF
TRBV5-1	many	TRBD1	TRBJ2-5	TGCGCCAGCAGCACCGGACCAGGACAGGGGGAACAAGAGACCCAGTACTTC	CASSTGPGQGEQETQYF
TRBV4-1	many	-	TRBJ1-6	TGCGCCAGCAAGGGCCGAAATTCACCCCTCCACTTT	CASKGRNSPLHF
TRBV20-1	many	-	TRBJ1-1	TGCAGTGCTTATCAAAGTCGGGTATTAACTGAAGCTTTCTTT	CSAYQSRVLTEAFF
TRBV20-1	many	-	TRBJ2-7	TGCAGTGCTAGAGATCCAGCTAGCGTGTACGAGCAGTACTTC	CSARDPASVYEQYF
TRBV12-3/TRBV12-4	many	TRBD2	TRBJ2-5	TGTGCCAGCAGTTTGGCTAGCGGGAAAGAGACCCAGTACTTC	CASSLASGKETQYF
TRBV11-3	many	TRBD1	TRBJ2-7	TGTGCCAGCAGCTCTACATCGACAGGGCCCTACGAGCAGTACTTC	CASSSTSTGPYEQYF
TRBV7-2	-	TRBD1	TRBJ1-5	TGTGCCAGCAGCTTTGGACAGGCAAATCAGCCCCAGCATTTT	CASSFGQANQPQHF
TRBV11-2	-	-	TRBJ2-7	TGTGCCAGCAGCTTAGTACCACCCGAGCAGTACTTC	CASSLVPPEQYF
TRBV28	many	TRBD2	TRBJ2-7	TGTGCCAGCAGTTTAGCCGGGGCTAGCGGGAACTACGAGCAGTACTTC	CASSLAGASGNYEQYF
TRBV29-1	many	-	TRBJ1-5	TGCAGCGTTGGGGACGGAAACAATCAGCCCCAGCATTTT	CSVGDGNNQPQHF
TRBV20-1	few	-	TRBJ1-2	TGCAGTGCCCAAGAGATCAGGCGGGAGAACTATGGCTACACCTTC	CSAQEIRRENYGYTF
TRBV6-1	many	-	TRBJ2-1	TGTGCCAGCAGTATTACTAGGACTGAGCAGTTCTTC	CASSITRTEQFF
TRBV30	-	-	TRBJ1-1	TGTGCCTGCTCCGGGGCGAACACTGAAGCTTTCTTT	CACSGANTEAFF
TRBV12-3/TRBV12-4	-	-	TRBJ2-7	TGTGCCAGCAGTTTAATAGGGTCCGGCGAGCAGTACTTC	CASSLIGSGEQYF
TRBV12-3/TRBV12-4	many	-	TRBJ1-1	TGTGCCAGCAGTTTACTCGCAACGAACACTGAAGCTTTCTTT	CASSLLATNTEAFF
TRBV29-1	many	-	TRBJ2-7	TGCAGCGTAGCCACATCGCTAGACTCCTACGAGCAGTACTTC	CSVATSLDSYEQYF
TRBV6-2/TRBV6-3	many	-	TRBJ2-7	TGTGCCAGCAGTTACTCGCCTGGGAACGAGCAGTACTTC	CASSYSPGNEQYF
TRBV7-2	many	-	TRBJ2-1	TGTGCCAGCAAGCCAGGGGCAGTCTACAATGAGCAGTTCTTC	CASKPGAVYNEQFF
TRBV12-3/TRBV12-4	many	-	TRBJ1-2	TGTGCCAGCAGTTTCGTATGGGGCGCAGATGGCTACACCTTC	CASSFVWGADGYTF
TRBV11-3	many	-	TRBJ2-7	TGTGCCAGCAGTCGTGAGGGCGTGAACTACGAGCAGTACTTC	CASSREGVNYEQYF
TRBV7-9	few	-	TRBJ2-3	TGTGCCAGCAGCCTGGGACGGATAATACGGGGGGATACGCAGTATTTT	CASSLGRIIRGDTQYF
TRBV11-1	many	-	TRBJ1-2	TGTGCCAGCAGCTCACCCGGGATACCAAACTATGGCTACACCTTC	CASSSPGIPNYGYTF
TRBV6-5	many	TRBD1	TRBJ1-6	TGTGCCAGCAGTTCCGGGACAGGGCGGTCACCCCTCAACTTT	CASSSGTGRSPLNF
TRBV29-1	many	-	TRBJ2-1	TGCAGCGTTACCTGGAGAGGAAACTACAATGAGCAGTTCTTC	CSVTWRGNYNEQFF
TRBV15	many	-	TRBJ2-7	TGTGCCACCAGCAACAGGTTCAACTCCTACGAGCAGTACTTC	CATSNRFNSYEQYF
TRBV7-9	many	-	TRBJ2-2	TGTGCCAGCAGCCTCGGACGGACGAGCACCGGGGAGCTGTTTTTT	CASSLGRTSTGELFF
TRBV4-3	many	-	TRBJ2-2	TGCGCCAGCAGCCAAGCTACAGGGTCTACCGGGGAGCTGTTTTTT	CASSQATGSTGELFF
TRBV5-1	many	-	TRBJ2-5	TGCGCCAGCAGCTTGAAGGCTTGGCAAGAGACCCAGTACTTC	CASSLKAWQETQYF
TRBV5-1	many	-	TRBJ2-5	TGCGCCAGCAGCTCGACGTTAATGAATAGCGGACCACGGGAGACCCAGTACTTC	CASSSTLMNSGPRETQYF
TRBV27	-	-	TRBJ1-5	TGTGCCAGCAGCCCTTTTCAGGGGACCCTTCAGCCCCAGAATTTT	CASSPFQGTLQPQNF
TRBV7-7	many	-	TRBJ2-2	TGTGCTAGCAGCTTAGCGCCGGTCTCTGGGCAGAACACCGGGGAGCTGTTTTTT	CASSLAPVSGQNTGELFF
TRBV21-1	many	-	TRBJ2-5	TGTGCCAGCAGCAAAGTGGAGGGGGACTCCCCCGGGGAAGAGACCCAGTACTTC	CASSKVEGDSPGEETQYF